This TCR beta chain was found in a study of blood T cell repertoires in COVID-19 (TCRdb year 2020). In terms of the full investigation: Collaborator samples came from the United States, Italy and Spain and covered acute and convalescent phases of COVID-19. The material from the prospective study consisted of cDNA or gDNA derived from T cells, B-cell-depleted T cells, or PBMCs. The dataset comprised deeply sampled blood TCRbeta repertoires from subjects exposed to, actively infected with, or recovered from COVID-19. The repertoires were released in a freely available public database intended as a resource for research on the immune response to SARS-CoV-2. The samples were drawn from the first 160 participants of the ongoing ImmuneRACE study and from 950 to 1,500 subjects provided by 6 global collaborators. Sample metadata almost always included a de-identified subject ID, COVID-19 status, age in years and sex. Where available, HLA class I and class II types were taken from metadata supplied by the sample provider and were not determined by assay-based typing. What the work shows at the level of the full study, not this receptor alone: Clinical and demographic metadata were provided uncurated, with the amount varying by source and participant.

One collaborating source in Seattle enrolled patients during active infection and followed them longitudinally through the course of disease. Each collaborating institution followed its own protocols to collect whole blood in K2EDTA tubes. For TCRbeta analysis, collaborators shipped samples in one of three forms: frozen whole blood, isolated PBMCs, or DNA extracted from either of those sample types. The immunoSEQ Assay, a bias-controlled multiplex PCR, was used to amplify TCRbeta CDR3 regions from genomic DNA. From the authors' description of their analysis: Nucleated cell counts per sample were estimated from amplification of reference gene primers within the assay. To quantify the absolute abundance of each unique TCRbeta CDR3 rearrangement, sequence reads were collapsed and filtered. For each sample, productive Simpson clonality was calculated as the square root of Simpson's diversity index over productive rearrangements. This is the immuneACCESS table as TCRdb keeps it, with only in-frame sequences that have V and J called. A part of the clones is gone; compared with another copy, unresolved V genes explain less than half, and the rest is unexplained. Clone size and V and J calls were adopted from that table, with D and trimming inferred from the DNA. For this sample the table gives 250,000 to 400,000 clones, of which 85% to 90% were detected only once. The ten largest make up less than 3% of the sample.

In the germline V gene, CDR1 corresponds to MDHEN and CDR2 to SYDVKM. The V end loses 4 bases and the J end loses 6 bases, and a stretch of 16 bases separates them. The CDR3 contains 14 residues, cysteine and phenylalanine counted. Of the read, only the CDR3 DNA is kept; its 42 bases are in frame from base 1. In the case of this clone: Its antigen is currently not known. No per-base quality is available; no much larger clone lies one base away.

The sequence derives from a woman aged 25-40 years with COVID-19, enrolled during active disease. In this chain, TRBV28 is recombined with TRBJ2-7; the D segment cannot be called with confidence. What was sequenced was peripheral blood. CDR3 protein: CASSSYTVVAEQYF. The nucleotide sequence reads as follows: TGTGCCAGCAGTTCCTACACCGTTGTAGCCGAGCAGTACTTC.